The TCR beta chain under discussion was sequenced for a study of vaccination effects on CD4 cells after COVID-19. Across the study: Samples were taken post-vaccine, and their median timing was 72 days after the second dose. General study findings and limits: Only a few convalescent patients and no early post-infection timepoints featured in the study. The study found marked clonal contraction of infection- and vaccine-induced clones late after vaccination.

Germline V gene lookup returns CDR1 KGHSH and CDR2 LQKENI. CDR3 length: 16 amino acids. With 0 bases removed from V and 7 bases from J, the gap between germline ends came to 13 bases. Cells that had been cultured for roughly ten days were the source of isolated CD4+ T cells. Two-dose BNT162b2 or mRNA-1273 vaccination was given to participants. For this clone: The antigen is unknown.

Produced via immunoSEQ multiplex PCR; TCRdb's table is partial and in-frame only. Of approximately 38,000 clones in the sample, around two thirds were seen once. The chain recombines TRBV18 with TRBJ1-6, with D perhaps matching TRBD1 (6 bases). This sequence was found in a human donor who received a COVID-19 vaccine. The specimen was CD4+ T cells from PBMCs cultured without peptide, collected after COVID-19 vaccination. The CDR3 protein is CASSPPGQSGNSPLHF. CDR3 nucleotides: TGTGCCAGCTCACCACCCGGACAGTCCGGGAATTCACCCCTCCACTTT.